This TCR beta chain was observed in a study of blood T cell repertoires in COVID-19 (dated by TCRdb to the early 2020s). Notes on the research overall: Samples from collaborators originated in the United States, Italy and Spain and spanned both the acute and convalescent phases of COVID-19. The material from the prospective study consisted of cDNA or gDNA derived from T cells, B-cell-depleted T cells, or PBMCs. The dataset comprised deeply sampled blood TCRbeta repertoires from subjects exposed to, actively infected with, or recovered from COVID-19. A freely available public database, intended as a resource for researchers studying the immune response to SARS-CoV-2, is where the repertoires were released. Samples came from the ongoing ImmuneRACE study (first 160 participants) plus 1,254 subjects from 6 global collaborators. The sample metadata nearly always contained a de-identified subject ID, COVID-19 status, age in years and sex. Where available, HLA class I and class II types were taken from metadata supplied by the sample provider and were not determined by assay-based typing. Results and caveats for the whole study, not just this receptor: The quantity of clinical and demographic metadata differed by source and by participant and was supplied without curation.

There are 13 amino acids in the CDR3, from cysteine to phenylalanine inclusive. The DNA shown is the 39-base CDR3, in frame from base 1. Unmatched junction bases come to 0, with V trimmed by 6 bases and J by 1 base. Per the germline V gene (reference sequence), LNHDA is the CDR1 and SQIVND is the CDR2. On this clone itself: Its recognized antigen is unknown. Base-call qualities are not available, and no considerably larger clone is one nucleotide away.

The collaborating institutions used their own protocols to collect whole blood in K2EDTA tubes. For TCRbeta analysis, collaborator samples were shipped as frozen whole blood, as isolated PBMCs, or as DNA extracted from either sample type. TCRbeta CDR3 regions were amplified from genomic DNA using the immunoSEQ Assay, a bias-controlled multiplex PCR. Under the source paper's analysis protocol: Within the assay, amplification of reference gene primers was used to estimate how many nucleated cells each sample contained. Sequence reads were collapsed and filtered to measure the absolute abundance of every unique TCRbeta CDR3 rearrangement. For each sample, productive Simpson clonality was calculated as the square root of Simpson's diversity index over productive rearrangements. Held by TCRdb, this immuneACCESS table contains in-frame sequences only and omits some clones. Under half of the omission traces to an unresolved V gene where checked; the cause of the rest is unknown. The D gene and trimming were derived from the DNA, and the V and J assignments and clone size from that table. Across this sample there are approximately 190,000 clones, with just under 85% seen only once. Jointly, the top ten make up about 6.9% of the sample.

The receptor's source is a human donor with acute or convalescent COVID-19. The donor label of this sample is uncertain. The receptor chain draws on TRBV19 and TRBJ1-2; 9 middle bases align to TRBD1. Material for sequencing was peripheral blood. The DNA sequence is TGTGCCAGTAGGGGACAGGGTAACTATGGCTACACCTTC. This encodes CASRGQGNYGYTF.